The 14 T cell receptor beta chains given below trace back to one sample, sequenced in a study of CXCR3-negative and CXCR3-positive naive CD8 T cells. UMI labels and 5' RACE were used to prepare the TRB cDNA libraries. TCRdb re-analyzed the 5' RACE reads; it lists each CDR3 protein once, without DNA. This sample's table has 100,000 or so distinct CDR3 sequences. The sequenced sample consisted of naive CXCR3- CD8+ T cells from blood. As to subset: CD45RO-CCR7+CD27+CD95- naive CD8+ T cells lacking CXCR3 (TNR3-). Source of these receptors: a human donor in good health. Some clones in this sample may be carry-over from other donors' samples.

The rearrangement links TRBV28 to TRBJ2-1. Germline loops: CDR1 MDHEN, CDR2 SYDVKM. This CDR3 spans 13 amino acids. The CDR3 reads CASSSNAYNEQFF.

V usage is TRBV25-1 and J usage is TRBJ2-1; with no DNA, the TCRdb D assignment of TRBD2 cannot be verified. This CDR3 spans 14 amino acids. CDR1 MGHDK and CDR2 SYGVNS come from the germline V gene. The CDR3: CASSEWTSANEQFF. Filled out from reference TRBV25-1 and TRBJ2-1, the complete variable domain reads EADIYQTPRYLVIGTGKKITLECSQTMGHDKMYWYQQDPGMELHLIHYSYGVNSTEKGDLSSESTVSRIRTEHFPLTLESARPSHTSQYLCASSEWTSANEQFFGPGTRLTVL.

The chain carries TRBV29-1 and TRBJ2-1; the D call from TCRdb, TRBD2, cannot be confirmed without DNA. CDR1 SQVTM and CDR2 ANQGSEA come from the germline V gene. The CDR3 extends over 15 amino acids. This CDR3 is CSVLTSGGAYNEQFF.

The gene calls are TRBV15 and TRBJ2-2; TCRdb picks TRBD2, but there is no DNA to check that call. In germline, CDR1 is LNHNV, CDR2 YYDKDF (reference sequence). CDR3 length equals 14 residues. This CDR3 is CATSRAASGGELFF.

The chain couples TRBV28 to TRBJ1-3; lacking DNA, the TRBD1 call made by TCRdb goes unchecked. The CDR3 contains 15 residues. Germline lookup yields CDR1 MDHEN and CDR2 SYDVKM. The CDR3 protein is CASSLTGRSGNTIYF.

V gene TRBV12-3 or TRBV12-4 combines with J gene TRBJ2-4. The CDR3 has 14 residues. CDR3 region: CASSFLSRENIQYF.

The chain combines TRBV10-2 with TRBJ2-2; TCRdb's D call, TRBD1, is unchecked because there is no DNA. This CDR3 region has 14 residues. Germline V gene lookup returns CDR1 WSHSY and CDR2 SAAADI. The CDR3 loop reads CASSETPDTGELFF.

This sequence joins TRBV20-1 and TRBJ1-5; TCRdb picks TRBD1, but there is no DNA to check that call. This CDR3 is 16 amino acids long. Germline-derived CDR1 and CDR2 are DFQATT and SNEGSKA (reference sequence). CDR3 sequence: CSARVTDRGQVQPQHF.

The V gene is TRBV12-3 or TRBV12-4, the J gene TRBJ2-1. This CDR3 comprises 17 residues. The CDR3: CASSLGDRGRSYNEQFF.

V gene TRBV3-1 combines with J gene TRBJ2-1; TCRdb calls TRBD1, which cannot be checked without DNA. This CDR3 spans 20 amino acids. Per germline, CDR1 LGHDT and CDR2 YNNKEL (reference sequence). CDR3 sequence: CASSQERDPGSAGTYNEQFF.

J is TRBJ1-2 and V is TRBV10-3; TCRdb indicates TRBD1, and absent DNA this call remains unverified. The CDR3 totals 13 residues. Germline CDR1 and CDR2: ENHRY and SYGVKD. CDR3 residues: CAISLTGRDGYTF.

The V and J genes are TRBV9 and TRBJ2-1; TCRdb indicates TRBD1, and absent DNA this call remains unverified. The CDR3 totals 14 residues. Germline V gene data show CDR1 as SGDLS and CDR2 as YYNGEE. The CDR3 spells CASSSQGNYNEQFF.

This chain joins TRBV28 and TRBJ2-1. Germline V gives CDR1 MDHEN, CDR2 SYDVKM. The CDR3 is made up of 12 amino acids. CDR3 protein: CASSLRGSEQFF.

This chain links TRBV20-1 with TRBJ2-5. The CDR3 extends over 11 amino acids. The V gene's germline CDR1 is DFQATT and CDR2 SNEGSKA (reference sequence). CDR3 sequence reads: CSARGRETQYF.